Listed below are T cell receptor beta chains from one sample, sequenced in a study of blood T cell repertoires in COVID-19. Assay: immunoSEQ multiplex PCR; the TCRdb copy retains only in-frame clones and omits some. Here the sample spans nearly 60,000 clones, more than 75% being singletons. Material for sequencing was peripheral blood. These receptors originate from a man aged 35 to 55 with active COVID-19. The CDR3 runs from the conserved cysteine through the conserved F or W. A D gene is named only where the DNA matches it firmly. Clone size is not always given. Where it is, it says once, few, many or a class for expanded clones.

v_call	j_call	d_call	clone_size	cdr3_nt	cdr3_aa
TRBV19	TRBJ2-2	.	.	TGTGCCAGTAGGGGGAGACTAGGAGGCGGGGAGCTGTTTTTT	CASRGRLGGGELFF
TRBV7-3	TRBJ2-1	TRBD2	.	TGTGCCAGCAGCTCCTTTTCTAGCGGAATCTCCAATGAGCAGTTCTTC	CASSSFSSGISNEQFF
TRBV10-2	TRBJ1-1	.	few	TGCGCCAGCAGGGACTCAAGCACTGAAGCTTTCTTT	CASRDSSTEAFF
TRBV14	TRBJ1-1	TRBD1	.	TGTGCCAGCAGCTCCCGACAGGGGATGAACACTGAAGCTTTCTTT	CASSSRQGMNTEAFF
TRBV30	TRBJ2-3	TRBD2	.	TGTGCCTGGAGTGGGGGTGGCGGGAGGGTTGATACGCAGTATTTT	CAWSGGGGRVDTQYF
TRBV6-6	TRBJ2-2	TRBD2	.	TGTGCCAGCAGCCCCCGAGCGGGAGCGAACACCGGGGAGCTGTTTTTT	CASSPRAGANTGELFF
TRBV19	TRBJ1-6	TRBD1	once	TGTGCCAGTAGTTCCAGGACAGGGATTAATTCACCCCTCCACTTT	CASSSRTGINSPLHF
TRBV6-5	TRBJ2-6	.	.	TGTGCCAGCGGGGAGGCAGGCTGGGCCAACGTCCTGACTTTC	CASGEAGWANVLTF
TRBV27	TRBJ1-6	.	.	TGTGCCAGCAGTTTAAGTCGCCCAGGCAGTTCACCCCTCCACTTT	CASSLSRPGSSPLHF
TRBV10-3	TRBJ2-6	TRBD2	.	TGTGCCAGCCTCGAACTACCCGGGAGGACTGGGGCCAACGTCCTGACTTTC	CASLELPGRTGANVLTF
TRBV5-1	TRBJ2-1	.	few	TGCGCCACCGACGGGGGTGCTAACAATGAGCAGTTCTTC	CATDGGANNEQFF
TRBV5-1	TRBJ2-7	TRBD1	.	TGCGCCAGCAGCTTCGGGACAGCCTACGAGCAGTACTTC	CASSFGTAYEQYF
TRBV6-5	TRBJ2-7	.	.	TGTGCCAGCAGTTACTTGGACGAAGCGGTCGGCGAGCAGTACTTC	CASSYLDEAVGEQYF
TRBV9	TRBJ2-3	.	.	TGTGCCAGCAGCCCGAAGGGGGAAGCGGTTGCAGATACGCAGTATTTT	CASSPKGEAVADTQYF
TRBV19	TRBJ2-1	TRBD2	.	TGTGCCAGTAGTATTGGGGGAGGGCAGGGAGGCAATGAGCAGTTCTTC	CASSIGGGQGGNEQFF
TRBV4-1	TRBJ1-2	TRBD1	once	TGCGCCAGCAGCCAGCTAGACAGGGAGTTTTTC	CASSQLDREFF
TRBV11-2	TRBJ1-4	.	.	TGTGCCAGCAGCCCTCGGTACTTCTCTCAGGCTAATGAAAAACTGTTTTTT	CASSPRYFSQANEKLFF
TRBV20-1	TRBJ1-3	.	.	TGCAGTGCTAGTCCCGGAGCTAGCTCTGGAAACACCATATATTTT	CSASPGASSGNTIYF
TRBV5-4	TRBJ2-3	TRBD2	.	TGTGCCAGCAGCTCCGGGACTAGCGGGAGGGGGGATACGCAGTATTTT	CASSSGTSGRGDTQYF
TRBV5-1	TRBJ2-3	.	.	TGCGCCAGCAGCTTGCGCGAGCAATTCACAGATACGCAGTATTTT	CASSLREQFTDTQYF
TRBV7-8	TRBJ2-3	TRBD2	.	TGTGCCAGCAGCTTTGCTAGCGGGAGTCTCACAGATACGCAGTATTTT	CASSFASGSLTDTQYF
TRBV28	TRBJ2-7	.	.	TGTGCCAGCAGACTGGGGAGGACCTACGAGCAGTACTTC	CASRLGRTYEQYF
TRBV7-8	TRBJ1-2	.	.	TGTGCCAGCAGCTTAGCGCCGGGAGGTGACTATGGCTACACCTTC	CASSLAPGGDYGYTF
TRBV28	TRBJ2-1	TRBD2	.	TGTGCCAGCAGTCCCCCGGCTAGCGGGACGGGTGAGCAGTTCTTC	CASSPPASGTGEQFF
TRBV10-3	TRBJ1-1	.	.	TGTGCCATCAACAACAGGGAAGGGTACACTGAAGCTTTCTTT	CAINNREGYTEAFF
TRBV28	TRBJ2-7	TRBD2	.	TGTGCCAGCAGTTTAATTCCCCGACTAGCGGGAGGGCCGGGCTACGAGCAGTACTTC	CASSLIPRLAGGPGYEQYF
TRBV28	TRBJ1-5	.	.	TGTGCCACCCGGGAGGTCCGGCTCCTATATCAGCCCCAGCATTTT	CATREVRLLYQPQHF
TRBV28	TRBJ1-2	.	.	TGTGCCAGCAGTTTGTCTAGGTCATATGGCTACACCTTC	CASSLSRSYGYTF
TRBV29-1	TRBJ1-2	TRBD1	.	TGCAGCGTTGATGTGGCAGGGGGTGGCTACACCTTC	CSVDVAGGGYTF
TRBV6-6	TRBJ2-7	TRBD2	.	TGTGCCAGCAGTCCGGCGGGAGATTACTCCGAGCAGTACTTC	CASSPAGDYSEQYF
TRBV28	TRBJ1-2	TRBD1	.	TGTGCCAGCAGTTCCCAGGGGGGAAACTATGGCTACACCTTC	CASSSQGGNYGYTF
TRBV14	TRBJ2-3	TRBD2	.	TGTGCCAGCAGCCTACCCGGGACTAGCCCCCAATCGCAGTATTTT	CASSLPGTSPQSQYF
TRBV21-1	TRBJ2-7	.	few	TGTGCCAGCAGCAAAGGCCCTAGACAGGGATCCTACGAGCAGTACTTC	CASSKGPRQGSYEQYF
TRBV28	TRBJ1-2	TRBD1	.	TGTGCCAGCAGGTTGCAGGACAGGGTCGGCTACACCTTC	CASRLQDRVGYTF
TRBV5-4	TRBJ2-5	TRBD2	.	TGTGCCAGCAGCTTGGGGACTAGCGGGAGGATCTCGGAGACCCAGTACTTC	CASSLGTSGRISETQYF
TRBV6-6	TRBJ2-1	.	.	TGTGCCAGCAGTTACTCGGGGGGACCCTACAATGAGCAGTTCTTC	CASSYSGGPYNEQFF
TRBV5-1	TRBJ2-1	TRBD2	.	TGCGCCAGCACCTCATGGGGGGGAAGCTCCTACAATGAGCAGTTCTTC	CASTSWGGSSYNEQFF
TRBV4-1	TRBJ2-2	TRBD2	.	TGCGCCAGCAGGGTTAGCGGGAGAACCAGAACCGGGGAGCTGTTTTTT	CASRVSGRTRTGELFF
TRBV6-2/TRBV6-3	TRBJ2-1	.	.	TGTGCCAGCAGTTACGGGTGGCAGGGGTCGTTCTTC	CASSYGWQGSFF
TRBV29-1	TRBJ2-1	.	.	TGCAGCGTTGAATTGCGAGACAATGAGCAGTTCTTC	CSVELRDNEQFF
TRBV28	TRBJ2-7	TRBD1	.	TGTGCCAGCAGTTCCCCCCGGGACAGGGCCTACGAGCAGTACTTC	CASSSPRDRAYEQYF
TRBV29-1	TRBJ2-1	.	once	TGCAGCGTTGTCTTGAGCTCCTACAATGAGCAGTTCTTC	CSVVLSSYNEQFF
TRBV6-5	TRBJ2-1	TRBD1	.	TGTGCCAGCAGTTACCCTAGACCAGGGGGCTACAATGAGCAGTTCTTC	CASSYPRPGGYNEQFF
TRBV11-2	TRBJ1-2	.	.	TGTGCCAGCAGCCCCCGATCTGCGGCAACTGGCTACACCTTC	CASSPRSAATGYTF
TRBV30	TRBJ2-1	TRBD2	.	TGTGCCTGGAGCCCCCCGGTGACTAGCGGGGTAAATGAGCAGTTCTTC	CAWSPPVTSGVNEQFF
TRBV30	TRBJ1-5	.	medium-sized	TGTGCCTGGAGTATGAGCTCCAATCAGCCCCAGCATTTT	CAWSMSSNQPQHF
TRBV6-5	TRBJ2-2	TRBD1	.	TGTGCCAGTGCCCAGGGGGCCACCGGGGAGCTGTTTTTT	CASAQGATGELFF
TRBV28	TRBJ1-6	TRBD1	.	TGTGCCAGCAGTAGACAGGGTGTTAATTCACCCCTCCACTTT	CASSRQGVNSPLHF
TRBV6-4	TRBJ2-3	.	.	TGTGCCAGCAGTTTTTCCGGGGAGTTCACAGATACGCAGTATTTT	CASSFSGEFTDTQYF
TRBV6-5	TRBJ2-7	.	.	TGTGCCACGAAAAAGAGCTACGAGCAGTACTTC	CATKKSYEQYF
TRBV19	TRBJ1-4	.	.	TGTGCCAGTAGTAGTCGGCCGCGGGACACTAATGAAAAACTGTTTTTT	CASSSRPRDTNEKLFF
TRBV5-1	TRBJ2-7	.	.	TGCGCCAGCAGCTTAATGATGACAGGTCAAGAGCAGTACTTC	CASSLMMTGQEQYF
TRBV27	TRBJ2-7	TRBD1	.	TGTGCCAGCCGCCGACAGGGTGCAACCGAGCAGTACTTC	CASRRQGATEQYF
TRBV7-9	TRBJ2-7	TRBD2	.	TGTGCCAGCAGCTCCTACAGGACTAGCGGAGCCACCTACGAGCAGTACTTC	CASSSYRTSGATYEQYF
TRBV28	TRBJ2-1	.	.	TGTGCCAGCAGCTTCACCGGACAGATCCTAAGCCTCTCCTACAATGAGCAGTTCTTC	CASSFTGQILSLSYNEQFF
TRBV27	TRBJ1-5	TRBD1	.	TGTGCCAGCAGCCTTAACAGGGGGCTTCAGCCCCAGCATTTT	CASSLNRGLQPQHF
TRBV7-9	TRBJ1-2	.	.	TGTGCCAGCAGCCCCTCTACCGTCCACACCTTC	CASSPSTVHTF
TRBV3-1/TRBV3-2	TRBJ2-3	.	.	TGTGCCAGCAGCCATAGCGGTAGCACAGATACGCAGTATTTT	CASSHSGSTDTQYF
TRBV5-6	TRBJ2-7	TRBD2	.	TGTGCCAGCAGCCCGGGACTAGCGGGAGTCGAGCAGTACTTC	CASSPGLAGVEQYF
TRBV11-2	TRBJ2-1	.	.	TGTGCCAGCAGCTTAGAACTGAATGAGCAGTTCTTC	CASSLELNEQFF